This T cell receptor beta chain was retrieved from a study of OX40 agonist ivuxolimab in advanced cancers. Background on the study: A history of anti-PD-1, anti-PD-L1 or anti-CTLA-4 therapy was acceptable, and approximately 40% had some. Findings of the study overall: Partial responders at 0.1-3.0 mg/kg had among the lowest clonal expansion.

The method was immunoSEQ multiplex PCR; TCRdb's version includes in-frame clones alone and lacks a portion of them. This sample has some 76,000 clones; over 90% occur once, and the top ten carry 6.2%. Baseline was the first blood sampling point, followed by cycle 4 day 1 and cycle 7 day 1. Turning to this clone: The antigen is undetermined.

The CDR3 totals 14 residues. J was trimmed by 5 bases and V by 2 bases; bases with no gene match: 0. Germline V gene lookup returns CDR1 MNHEY and CDR2 SVGAGI. This chain uses TRBV6-5 with TRBJ2-1; 10 nucleotides align to TRBD2. Sequencing used CD4+ or CD8+ T cells sorted from blood, obtained in a trial of the OX40 agonist ivuxolimab. The clonotype originates from an adult with an advanced solid tumor such as melanoma, head and neck, liver or kidney cancer. CDR3 protein: CASSYTSGDNEQFF. The CDR3 DNA sequence: TGTGCCAGCAGTTACACTAGCGGGGACAATGAGCAGTTCTTC.